This entry concerns a single T cell receptor beta chain. Its specificity is unknown. The sample comes from a study of graft-versus-host responses after intestinal transplantation. Study-wide background: Each recipient received anti-thymocyte globulin induction, then tacrolimus and steroids for 2 to 4 years.

Study-wide findings and caveats: Early post-transplant falls in HvG clones accompanied the peak levels of circulating GvH clones. Graft-versus-host to host-versus-graft clonal ratios in allografts were high in patients with graft-donor T cell macrochimerism.

The J segment lost 4 bases and the V segment lost 5 bases, leaving 11 bases of the junction unmatched. The CDR3 runs to 15 residues. Germline-derived CDR1 and CDR2 are MNHEY and SMNVEV (reference sequence). Clones were read by immunoSEQ multiplex PCR, and TCRdb kept only the in-frame ones, dropping some. The sample records about 120,000 clones, about 95% being singletons. The origin of this receptor is a human donor who received an intestinal transplant. The chain combines TRBV27 with TRBJ2-7; 7 bases map to TRBD2. Sample: unstimulated CD8+ T cells sorted from spleen or lymph node cells, taken before intestinal transplant. Written as DNA, the CDR3 is TGTGCCAGCAGTCTAACTAGCGCTAACGCTTACGAGCAGTACTTC. This translates into CASSLTSANAYEQYF.